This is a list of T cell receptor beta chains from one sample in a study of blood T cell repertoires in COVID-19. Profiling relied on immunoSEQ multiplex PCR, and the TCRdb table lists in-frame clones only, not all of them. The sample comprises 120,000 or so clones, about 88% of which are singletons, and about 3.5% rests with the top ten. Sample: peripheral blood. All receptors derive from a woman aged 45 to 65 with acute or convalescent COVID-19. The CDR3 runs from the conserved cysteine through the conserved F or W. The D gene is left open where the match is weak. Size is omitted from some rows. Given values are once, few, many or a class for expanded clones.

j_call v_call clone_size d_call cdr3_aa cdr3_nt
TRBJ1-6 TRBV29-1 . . CSVGFGGNNSPLHF TGCAGCGTTGGATTTGGGGGGAATAATTCACCCCTCCACTTT
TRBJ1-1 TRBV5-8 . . CASSIRRVMNTEAFF TGTGCCAGCAGCATCCGCCGGGTTATGAACACTGAAGCTTTCTTT
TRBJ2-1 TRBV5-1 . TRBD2 CASSLAGTTANEQFF TGCGCCAGCAGCTTAGCGGGGACGACAGCCAATGAGCAGTTCTTC
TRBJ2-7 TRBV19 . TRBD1 CASSIGGLTGGEQYF TGTGCCAGTAGTATAGGGGGGCTTACAGGGGGCGAGCAGTACTTC
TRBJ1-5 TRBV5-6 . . CASSLGGRGNQPQHF TGTGCCAGCAGCTTAGGAGGGAGGGGCAATCAGCCCCAGCATTTT
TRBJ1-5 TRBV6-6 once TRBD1 CASSSTTGGAGQPQHF TGTGCCAGCAGTTCAACGACAGGGGGCGCGGGACAGCCCCAGCATTTT
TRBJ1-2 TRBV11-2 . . CASSSRTPEANYGYTF TGTGCCAGCAGCTCCCGGACTCCTGAGGCTAACTATGGCTACACCTTC
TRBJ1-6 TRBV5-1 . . CASSEVSSYNSPLHF TGCGCCAGCAGCGAAGTTAGCTCCTATAATTCACCCCTCCACTTT
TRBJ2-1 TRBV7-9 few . CASSRQDGTYYNEQFF TGTGCCAGCAGCAGACAGGACGGAACATACTACAATGAGCAGTTCTTC
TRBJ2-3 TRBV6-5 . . CASRGGGWLIDTQYF TGTGCCAGCAGGGGAGGAGGTTGGTTGATAGATACGCAGTATTTT
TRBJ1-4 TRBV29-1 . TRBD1 CSAKGTGSEKLFF TGCAGCGCTAAGGGGACAGGGTCTGAAAAACTGTTTTTT
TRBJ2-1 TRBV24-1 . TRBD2 CATSEMTVGGDNEQFF TGTGCCACCAGTGAGATGACAGTGGGGGGGGATAATGAGCAGTTCTTC
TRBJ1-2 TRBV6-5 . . CASFTGLGGNYGYTF TGTGCCAGCTTCACCGGCTTGGGGGGTAACTATGGCTACACCTTC
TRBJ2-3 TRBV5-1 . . CASQGTVTTDTQYF TGCGCCAGTCAGGGGACCGTCACCACAGATACGCAGTATTTT
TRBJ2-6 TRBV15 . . CATSARGAGANVLTF TGTGCCACCAGTGCCAGGGGAGCTGGGGCCAACGTCCTGACTTTC
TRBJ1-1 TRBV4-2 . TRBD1 CASSRTTGGTEAFF TGTGCCAGCAGCCGCACCACAGGGGGCACTGAAGCTTTCTTT
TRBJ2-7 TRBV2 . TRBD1 CASSAYTGVGEQYF TGTGCCAGCAGTGCCTATACAGGGGTTGGGGAGCAGTACTTC
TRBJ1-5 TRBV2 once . CASSEALHGRGYDQPQHF TGTGCCAGCAGTGAAGCGCTTCACGGACGGGGGTATGATCAGCCCCAGCATTTT
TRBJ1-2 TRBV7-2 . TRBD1 CASSLGWTGMGYTF TGTGCCAGCAGCTTAGGGTGGACAGGGATGGGCTACACCTTC
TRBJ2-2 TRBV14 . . CASSPTGGLLNTGELFF TGTGCCAGCAGCCCCACAGGGGGACTACTGAACACCGGGGAGCTGTTTTTT
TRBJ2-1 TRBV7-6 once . CASSSPGTLDNEQFF TGTGCCAGCAGCTCACCGGGGACTCTGGACAATGAGCAGTTCTTC
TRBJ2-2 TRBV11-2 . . CASSSSNTGELFF TGTGCCAGCAGCTCCTCGAACACCGGGGAGCTGTTTTTT
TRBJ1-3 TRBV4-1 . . CASSQDSAAAISGNTIYF TGCGCCAGCAGCCAAGATTCAGCGGCCGCTATCTCTGGAAACACCATATATTTT
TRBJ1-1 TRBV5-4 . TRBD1 CASSLFRGALNTEAFF TGTGCCAGCAGCTTGTTCAGGGGGGCATTGAACACTGAAGCTTTCTTT
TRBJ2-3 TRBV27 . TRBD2 CASSLFSGRSTDTQYF TGTGCCAGCAGTTTGTTTAGCGGGAGAAGCACAGATACGCAGTATTTT
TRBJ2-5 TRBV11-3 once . CASSLDGKTQYF TGTGCCAGCAGCTTAGATGGCAAGACCCAGTACTTC
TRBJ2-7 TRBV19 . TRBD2 CASSSGTSGAYEQYF TGTGCCAGTAGTAGCGGGACTAGCGGAGCCTACGAGCAGTACTTC
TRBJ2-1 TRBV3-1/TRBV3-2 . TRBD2 CASSRREGYNEQFF TGTGCCAGCAGCCGACGGGAGGGCTACAATGAGCAGTTCTTC
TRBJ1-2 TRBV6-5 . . CASSSGQNYGYTF TGTGCCAGCAGCTCGGGACAAAACTATGGCTACACCTTC
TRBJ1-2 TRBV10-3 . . CAISLQGEYGYTF TGTGCCATCAGCCTACAGGGAGAGTATGGCTACACCTTC
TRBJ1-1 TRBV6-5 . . CASSYNRLAFF TGTGCCAGCAGTTATAACAGGTTGGCTTTCTTT
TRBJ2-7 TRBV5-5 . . CASNPWPGMNEQYF TGTGCCAGCAACCCCTGGCCCGGGATGAACGAGCAGTACTTC
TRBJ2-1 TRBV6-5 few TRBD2 CASTRTSGSRQEQFF TGTGCCAGCACTAGGACTAGCGGGAGCCGCCAGGAGCAGTTCTTC
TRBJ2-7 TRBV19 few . CASSINGGAYEQYF TGTGCCAGTAGTATCAACGGAGGGGCCTACGAGCAGTACTTC
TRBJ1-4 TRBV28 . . CASSLQGREKLFF TGTGCCAGCAGTTTACAGGGTAGGGAAAAACTGTTTTTT
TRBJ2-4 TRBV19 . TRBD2 CASSIDAGAYIQYF TGTGCCAGTAGTATAGACGCGGGAGCGTACATTCAGTACTTC
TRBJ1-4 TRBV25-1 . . CASSSGVGKLFF TGTGCCAGCTCGTCCGGGGTCGGGAAACTGTTTTTT
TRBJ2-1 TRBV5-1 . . CASSFPSGYYNEQFF TGCGCCAGCAGCTTCCCCAGCGGGTACTACAATGAGCAGTTCTTC
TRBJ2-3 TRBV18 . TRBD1 CASSDRGTDTQYF TGTGCCAGCTCAGACAGGGGAACAGATACGCAGTATTTT
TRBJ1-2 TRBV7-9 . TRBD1 CASSLGGQGPGGYTF TGTGCCAGCAGCTTAGGGGGACAGGGACCAGGAGGCTACACCTTC
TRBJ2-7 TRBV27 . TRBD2 CASSLPGGEQYF TGTGCCAGCAGTTTACCGGGAGGCGAGCAGTACTTC
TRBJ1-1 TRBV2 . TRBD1 CASSDLDRVNTEAFF TGTGCCAGCAGTGATTTGGACAGGGTTAACACTGAAGCTTTCTTT
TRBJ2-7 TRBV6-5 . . CASSRHRGGVEQYF TGTGCCAGCAGTCGCCACAGGGGGGGAGTCGAGCAGTACTTC
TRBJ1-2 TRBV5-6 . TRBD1 CASSLPPGQANYGYTF TGTGCCAGCAGCCTCCCCCCCGGACAGGCGAACTATGGCTACACCTTC
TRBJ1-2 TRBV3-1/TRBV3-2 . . CASSQGSGTSNYGYTF TGTGCCAGCAGCCAAGGTTCCGGGACTTCCAACTATGGCTACACCTTC
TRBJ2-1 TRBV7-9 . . CASSFPEGSGDEQFF TGTGCCAGCAGCTTCCCGGAAGGGAGTGGCGATGAGCAGTTCTTC
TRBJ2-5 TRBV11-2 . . CASSLASSFNYLRQETQYF TGTGCCAGCAGCTTAGCTAGCTCCTTTAACTACTTAAGACAAGAGACCCAGTACTTC
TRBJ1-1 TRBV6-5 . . CASSYSGVGSTEAFF TGTGCCAGCAGTTACTCGGGCGTGGGTAGCACTGAAGCTTTCTTT
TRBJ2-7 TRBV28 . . CASSSSYEQYF TGTGCCAGCAGTTCATCCTACGAGCAGTACTTC
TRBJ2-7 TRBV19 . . CASSNSQSYEQYF TGTGCCAGTAGTAATAGCCAATCCTACGAGCAGTACTTC
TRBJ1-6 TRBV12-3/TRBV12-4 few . CASSSGYSPLHF TGTGCCAGCAGTTCGGGATACTCACCCCTCCACTTT
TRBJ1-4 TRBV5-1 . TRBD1 CASSIQGSNEKLFF TGCGCCAGCAGCATACAGGGGTCTAATGAAAAACTGTTTTTT
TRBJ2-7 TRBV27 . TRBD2 CASSFSGRAPEQYF TGTGCCAGCAGTTTTAGCGGGAGGGCCCCCGAGCAGTACTTC
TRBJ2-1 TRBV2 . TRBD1 CASSMDRVSNEQFF TGTGCCAGCAGTATGGACAGGGTGAGCAATGAGCAGTTCTTC
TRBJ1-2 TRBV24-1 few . CATSDLTGNGYTF TGTGCCACCAGTGATTTAACGGGAAATGGCTACACCTTC